Listed below are T cell receptor beta chains from one sample, sequenced in a study of OX40 agonist ivuxolimab in advanced cancers. Sequencing was performed with immunoSEQ multiplex PCR; in TCRdb, only in-frame clones are kept and a portion is missing. The profile covers some 50,000 clones, with roughly four fifths appearing a single time and 0.6% to 0.8% taken by the ten largest. The sample consisted of CD4+ or CD8+ T cells sorted from blood, taken in a trial of the OX40 agonist ivuxolimab. The receptors were sampled from an adult with an advanced solid tumor such as melanoma, head and neck, liver or kidney cancer. CDR3s include the opening cysteine and the closing phenylalanine or tryptophan. The D gene is left open where the match is weak. Some rows have no size entry. The others give once, few or many, or a class for an expanded clone.

-,-,TRBJ2-7,TRBV7-2,CASSYLRGQGLDEQYF,TGTGCCAGCAGCTATCTGCGGGGCCAGGGCCTTGACGAGCAGTACTTC
-,-,TRBJ1-4,TRBV19,CATHSDRVLFF,TGTGCCACGCACTCCGACCGGGTTCTGTTTTTT
TRBD1,-,TRBJ2-7,TRBV10-1,CASSRDRGDEQYF,TGCGCCAGCAGTCGAGACAGGGGGGACGAGCAGTACTTC
-,-,TRBJ1-6,TRBV27,CASSPRTQNNSPLHF,TGTGCCAGCAGTCCTCGGACACAGAATAATTCACCCCTCCACTTT
TRBD1,-,TRBJ2-3,TRBV5-6,CASSSLQGQGTSYTDTQYF,TGTGCCAGCAGCTCCCTACAGGGACAGGGAACTTCCTACACAGATACGCAGTATTTT
-,once,TRBJ1-4,TRBV11-2,CASSLLTPSANEKLFF,TGTGCCAGCAGCTTACTGACCCCCTCTGCCAATGAAAAACTGTTTTTT
TRBD1,-,TRBJ1-3,TRBV29-1,CSVGSWTGRRGNTIYF,TGCAGCGTGGGATCATGGACAGGGCGGAGGGGAAACACCATATATTTT
-,-,TRBJ1-5,TRBV7-9,CASSLGQGGNDQPQHF,TGTGCCAGCAGCTTAGGGCAGGGAGGAAATGATCAGCCCCAGCATTTT
-,-,TRBJ1-1,TRBV19,CASSISLVNTEAFF,TGTGCCAGTAGTATCAGTCTAGTGAACACTGAAGCTTTCTTT
TRBD2,-,TRBJ2-3,TRBV9,CASSPHPGGTDTQYF,TGTGCCAGCAGCCCCCACCCGGGGGGGACAGATACGCAGTATTTT
TRBD1,-,TRBJ2-2,TRBV11-2,CASSSDRGRTGELFF,TGTGCCAGCAGCTCCGACAGGGGTAGGACCGGGGAGCTGTTTTTT
TRBD1,-,TRBJ1-6,TRBV4-1,CASSRTGQASPNSPLHF,TGCGCCAGCAGCCGAACGGGACAGGCGTCTCCTAATTCACCCCTCCACTTT
-,-,TRBJ2-3,TRBV4-1,CASSQTGATDTQYF,TGCGCCAGCAGCCAGACGGGGGCCACAGATACGCAGTATTTT
TRBD1,-,TRBJ2-5,TRBV28,CASSIQGQGETQYF,TGTGCCAGCAGTATACAGGGGCAGGGAGAGACCCAGTACTTC
-,-,TRBJ2-1,TRBV6-1,CASSEGFRGNEQFF,TGTGCCAGCAGTGAAGGGTTTCGAGGGAATGAGCAGTTCTTC
TRBD2,medium-sized,TRBJ2-2,TRBV6-5,CASRGLAGSGELFF,TGTGCCAGCAGGGGACTAGCGGGTTCCGGGGAGCTGTTTTTT
TRBD1,-,TRBJ1-4,TRBV6-5,CASSDGGQGGEKLFF,TGTGCCAGCAGCGACGGGGGACAGGGAGGTGAAAAACTGTTTTTT
TRBD1,once,TRBJ2-5,TRBV18,CASSPLPGQGAGETQYF,TGTGCCAGCTCACCTCTACCGGGACAGGGGGCCGGGGAGACCCAGTACTTC
-,-,TRBJ1-2,TRBV19,CASSFSGDSGYTF,TGTGCCAGTAGTTTTTCGGGGGATTCTGGCTACACCTTC
-,-,TRBJ1-4,TRBV5-1,CASSLRGEGEKLFF,TGCGCCAGCAGCTTGAGGGGGGAAGGAGAAAAACTGTTTTTT
-,-,TRBJ1-3,TRBV11-2,CASSLSSNTIYF,TGTGCCAGCAGCTTATCCAGCAACACCATATATTTT
TRBD2,-,TRBJ2-5,TRBV5-1,CASSRRGGAQETQYF,TGCGCCAGCAGCCGGCGGGGGGGGGCTCAAGAGACCCAGTACTTC
TRBD1,-,TRBJ2-4,TRBV29-1,CSGGQSKNIQYF,TGCAGCGGGGGACAGTCCAAAAACATTCAGTACTTC
TRBD2,-,TRBJ2-5,TRBV6-5,CASSYLPSGGWETQYF,TGTGCCAGCAGTTACTTGCCTAGCGGGGGGTGGGAGACCCAGTACTTC
-,-,TRBJ2-2,TRBV2,CASSELGRSTGELFF,TGTGCCAGCAGTGAATTGGGACGGAGCACCGGGGAGCTGTTTTTT
TRBD1,-,TRBJ1-1,TRBV19,CASSPTGTGVGTEAFF,TGTGCCAGTAGCCCCACCGGGACAGGGGTTGGCACTGAAGCTTTCTTT
-,-,TRBJ1-6,TRBV19,CASSSLGGLPANSPLHF,TGTGCCAGTAGTTCACTCGGAGGCCTTCCCGCTAATTCACCCCTCCACTTT
TRBD1,-,TRBJ1-2,TRBV2,CAGTAFNYGYTF,TGTGCCGGGACAGCATTTAACTATGGCTACACCTTC